These 21 T cell receptor beta chains came from one sample sequenced in a study of T cell clonotyping in hematopoietic cell transplantation (dated by TCRdb to 2020 to 2022). Receptor amplification or capture employed the immunoSEQ multiplex PCR assay. TCRdb provides this immuneACCESS table in a form limited to in-frame rearrangements. Some clones are lacking; in checked studies, under half of them reflect an unresolved V gene, and why the rest are absent is not known. The sample includes thousands of clones, with 95% to 97% observed a single time. The ten top clones hold about a sixth of the sample. This sample's time point label indicates: recipient sample about 28 days before transplant, after cytoreduction. Sequenced material: peripheral blood mononuclear cells, taken before stem cell transplant. These TCRs come from a man in his sixties or seventies with acute myeloid leukemia. Some clones in this sample may be carry-over from other donors' samples.

The rearrangement links TRBV28 to TRBJ1-2; possible D gene TRBD1, 6 bases. V lost 2 bases, J lost 3 bases, and 13 bases lay in between. The CDR3 has 15 amino acids. Germline V gene sequence: CDR1 MDHEN, CDR2 SYDVKM. CDR3 nucleotide sequence: TGTGCCAGCAGTTTAGGCGGGGGGGCCGACTATGGCTACACCTTC. Translating it yields CASSLGGGADYGYTF.

The genes are TRBV30 and TRBJ1-1; TRBD1 is a possible D gene (5 bases). Germline-derived CDR1 and CDR2 are GTSNPN and SVGIG (reference sequence). Trimming took 5 bases from V and 10 from J, leaving 14 bases between them. The CDR3 runs to 11 residues. This CDR3 reads CAWETVRVAFF. CDR3 sequence (DNA): TGTGCCTGGGAGACAGTACGTGTAGCTTTCTTT.

CDR3 sequence reads: CARGTGSPYEQYF. In DNA, the CDR3 is TGTGCCAGGGGGACAGGTTCCCCGTACGAGCAGTACTTC. The genes are TRBV2 and TRBJ2-7; 8 bases line up with TRBD1. The V segment lost 9 bases and the J segment 4 bases; nucleotides outside the gene matches: 8. The germline V gene has CDR1 SNHLY and CDR2 FYNNEI. This CDR3 has 13 residues.

The chain combines TRBV4-1 with TRBJ1-1; D remains unclear. The V gene's germline CDR1 is MGHRA and CDR2 YSYEKL. This CDR3 has 14 amino acids. V shed 1 base and J shed 3 bases, with 9 bases lying between them. In DNA form, the CDR3 reads TGCGCCAGCAGCCAAGTAAGCGCGGACACTGAAGCTTTCTTT. Its protein is CASSQVSADTEAFF.

V is TRBV30 and J is TRBJ2-7; D is ambiguous. Germline V gene lookup returns CDR1 GTSNPN and CDR2 SVGIG (reference sequence). V lost 5 bases and J 6 bases, leaving 17 bases between the germline ends. The CDR3 loop spans 13 amino acids. CDR3 sequence: CAWAQSNYGEQYF. The CDR3 DNA follows: TGTGCCTGGGCACAGAGCAACTACGGCGAGCAGTACTTC.

The chain uses TRBV6-5 and TRBJ1-1; a possible D gene is TRBD1 (5 bases). Germline assignment: CDR1 MNHEY and CDR2 SVGAGI. V was shortened by 6 bases and J by 0 bases, with 14 bases between the two germline ends. This CDR3 is 15 amino acids long. The CDR3 region has the DNA TGTGCCAGCAGCGGGGGGGACTGGGTGAACACTGAAGCTTTCTTT. Protein sequence: CASSGGDWVNTEAFF.

The rearrangement joins TRBV28 to TRBJ2-7; possibly TRBD1 for D (5 bases). Trimming cost V 3 bases and J 9 bases, with 12 bases left between them. The CDR3 runs to 12 residues. The V gene's germline CDR1 is MDHEN and CDR2 SYDVKM. The CDR3 loop is CASSFVSRGQYF. In DNA form, the CDR3 reads TGTGCCAGCAGTTTCGTTAGTAGGGGGCAGTACTTC.

This rearrangement joins TRBV5-1 to TRBJ2-7, with D perhaps TRBD1 or TRBD2 (5 bases each). Germline V gene lookup returns CDR1 SGHRS and CDR2 YFSETQ. This CDR3 spans 14 amino acids. V lost 7 bases and J 2 bases, leaving 16 bases between the germline ends. The CDR3 DNA sequence: TGCGCCAGCCGCCGGGACGCTTCGGCCTACGAGCAGTACTTC. This codes for CASRRDASAYEQYF.

J is TRBJ1-1 and V is TRBV7-2; tentative D call: TRBD1 (6 bases). Per the germline V gene, CDR1 is SGHTA and CDR2 is FQGNSA. The V and J ends lost 9 bases and 3 bases respectively, with 23 bases between them. The length of the CDR3 is 16 residues. The CDR3 loop reads CARPTIGGGGHTEAFF. In DNA form, the CDR3 reads TGTGCCAGGCCCACCATCGGGGGCGGCGGGCACACTGAAGCTTTCTTT.

V is TRBV5-6 and J is TRBJ2-2, with 9 bases fitting TRBD2. This CDR3 comprises 16 residues. With 4 bases clipped from V and 3 bases from J, the junction kept 7 bases outside the gene matches. Germline CDR1 and CDR2: SGHDT and YYEEEE. CDR3 residues: CASSVAGEGYTGELFF. CDR3 sequence (DNA): TGTGCCAGCAGCGTAGCGGGAGAGGGTTACACCGGGGAGCTGTTTTTT.

V and J are TRBV7-2 and TRBJ1-1; D is perhaps TRBD1 (5 bases). This CDR3 has 14 amino acids. Germline CDR1 reads SGHTA; CDR2 reads FQGNSA. The germline V and J ends were trimmed by 4 bases and 2 bases, with 11 bases remaining between them. CDR3 sequence: CASSSLGLNTEAFF. CDR3 coding DNA: TGTGCCAGCAGCTCCCTGGGACTTAACACTGAAGCTTTCTTT.

CDR3 sequence (DNA): TGTGCCAGCAGGGAAGACCCGCTGGTGGGAGAGCAGTACTTC. It translates to CASREDPLVGEQYF. This chain uses TRBV7-3 with TRBJ2-7; D uncertain. The germline gives CDR1 SGHTA, CDR2 FQGTGA. The CDR3 runs to 14 residues. V was cut by 6 bases and J by 7 bases, with 19 bases left in between.

V usage is TRBV14 and J usage is TRBJ1-2; 8 positions match TRBD1. The CDR3 is 16 residues long. Unmatched junction bases numbered 11, after V lost 4 bases and J lost 4 bases. Germline V gene sequence: CDR1 SGHDN, CDR2 FVKESK. The CDR3 DNA sequence: TGTGCCAGCAGCCCAGCCGGGACAGGCTGGGGCTATGGCTACACCTTC. It yields the protein CASSPAGTGWGYGYTF.

V and J are TRBV6-5 and TRBJ1-2; D is ambiguous. The V end lost 8 bases, the J end lost 2 bases, and 12 bases lay between the germline ends. Germline V gives CDR1 MNHEY, CDR2 SVGAGI. This CDR3 has 13 residues. The CDR3 DNA follows: TGTGCCAGCGGCTACAGAGCAAACTATGGCTACACCTTC. Translation: CASGYRANYGYTF.

The V gene is TRBV4-1, the J gene TRBJ1-2; a weak D match, TRBD1 (6 bases). Germline V gives CDR1 MGHRA, CDR2 YSYEKL. Between the trimmed V and J ends, which lost 6 bases and 8 bases, there was a span of 22 bases. The CDR3 loop spans 15 amino acids. CDR3 protein: CASSDTGKIDSGYTF. In DNA, the CDR3 is TGCGCCAGCAGTGATACAGGGAAGATAGATTCGGGCTACACCTTC.

The rearrangement links TRBV29-1 to TRBJ1-1; D ambiguous. The V gene's germline CDR1 is SQVTM and CDR2 ANQGSEA. CDR3 length: 11 amino acids. V was cut by 4 bases and J by 4 bases, with 7 bases left in between. CDR3 bases: TGCAGCGTTGGGGATGGCACTGAAGCTTTCTTT. This translates into CSVGDGTEAFF.

V gene TRBV5-1 combines with J gene TRBJ2-3; 7 positions match TRBD1. Trimming cost V 4 bases and J 5 bases; bases outside gene matches: 13. Germline V lookup: CDR1 SGHRS, CDR2 YFSETQ. The length of the CDR3 is 16 residues. CDR3 sequence: CASSKTGSDLLDTQYF. CDR3 in DNA: TGCGCCAGCAGCAAGACAGGGAGCGACCTCCTAGATACGCAGTATTTT.

The chain is built from TRBV11-3 and TRBJ2-7; D remains unclear. The germline gives CDR1 SGHNT, CDR2 YENEEA. V was pared by 7 bases and J by 2 bases, with 15 bases between. This CDR3 is 14 amino acids long. The CDR3 DNA is TGTGCCAGCACCCCTTCCGCAGTAACCTACGAGCAGTACTTC. It encodes CASTPSAVTYEQYF. The full variable domain, rest sourced from reference TRBV11-3 and TRBJ2-7, is EAGVVQSPRYKIIEKKQPVAFWCNPISGHNTLYWYLQNLGQGPELLIRYENEEAVDDSQLPKDRFSAERLKGVDSTLKIQPAELGDSAVYLCASTPSAVTYEQYFGPGTRLTVT.

The chain joins TRBV9 to TRBJ2-7; 7 positions agree with TRBD1. Unmatched junction bases numbered 7, after V lost 4 bases and J lost 6 bases. The CDR3 totals 13 residues. Germline V lookup: CDR1 SGDLS, CDR2 YYNGEE. The CDR3, as DNA: TGTGCCAGCAGCCCTGGGACAGTTGGCGAGCAGTACTTC. It specifies CASSPGTVGEQYF.

This clone appeared once. The chain recombines TRBV5-1 with TRBJ2-5; TRBD2 aligns across 8 bases. J lost 4 bases, V lost 0 bases, and 8 bases had no gene match. The CDR3 runs to 16 residues. The germline V gene has CDR1 SGHRS and CDR2 YFSETQ. CDR3 in amino acids: CASSLGGSGIGETQYF. The CDR3 DNA is TGCGCCAGCAGCTTGGGGGGTAGCGGGATCGGAGAGACCCAGTACTTC.

The V gene is TRBV11-2, the J gene TRBJ2-7; 11 bases line up with TRBD2. Losses at the gene ends were 4 bases for V and 2 bases for J; bases not matched to a gene: 4. Germline lookup yields CDR1 SGHAT and CDR2 FQNNGV. CDR3 length equals 15 residues. The CDR3: CASSYQTSGTYEQYF. Written as DNA, the CDR3 is TGTGCCAGCAGCTACCAGACTAGCGGGACCTACGAGCAGTACTTC.